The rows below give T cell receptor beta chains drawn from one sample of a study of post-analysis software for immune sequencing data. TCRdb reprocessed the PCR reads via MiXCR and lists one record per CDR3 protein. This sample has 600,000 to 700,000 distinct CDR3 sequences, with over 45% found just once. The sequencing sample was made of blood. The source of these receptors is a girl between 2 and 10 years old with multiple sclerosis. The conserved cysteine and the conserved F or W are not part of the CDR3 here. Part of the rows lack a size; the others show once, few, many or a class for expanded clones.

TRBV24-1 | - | ATRPLSGVEGYT
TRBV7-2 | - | ASSLEQGRNTEAF
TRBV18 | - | ASSPKSSYNEQF
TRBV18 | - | ASSPGESETQY
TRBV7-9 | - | ASSTNYYNEQF
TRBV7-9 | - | ASSLPLAATYEQY
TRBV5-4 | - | ASRQQGRVSTEAF
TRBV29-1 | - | SVDQGRGYDYT
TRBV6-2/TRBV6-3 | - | ASSYSGHEAF
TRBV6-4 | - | ASSQDRNHQPQH
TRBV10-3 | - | AISEGAGVWDTQY
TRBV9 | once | ASSGGRSNQPQH
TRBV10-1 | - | ASSETGGATDTQY
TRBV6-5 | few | ASSYDGMNTEAF
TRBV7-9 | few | ASSLSGDEQF
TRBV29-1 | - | SVVEGGGANVLT
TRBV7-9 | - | ASSRRGTPEAF
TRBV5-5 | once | ASSSLGGGSTDTQY
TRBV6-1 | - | ANRRGTSGSRSREQY
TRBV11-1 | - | ASSHGRGGPEAF
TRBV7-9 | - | ASSSGVRTNTGELF
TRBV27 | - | ASSLLSLGSDTQY
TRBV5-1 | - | ASSLSTGGWRDTQY
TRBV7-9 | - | ASSFTGQDEQY
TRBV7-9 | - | ASSSDRDRGFEQY
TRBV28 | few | ASSLFGEQY
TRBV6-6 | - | ASSGLASGTGELF
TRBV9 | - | ASSDDFDETQY
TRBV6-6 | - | ASSYRVVKEETQY
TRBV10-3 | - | AISPGTTRYEQY
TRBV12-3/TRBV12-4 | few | ASSIQEGGRTQY
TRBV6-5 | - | ASSYWDTQY
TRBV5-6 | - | ATLLGGTDTQY
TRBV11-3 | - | ASSRGSGGPETQY
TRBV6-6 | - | ASRVQGVAGHQF